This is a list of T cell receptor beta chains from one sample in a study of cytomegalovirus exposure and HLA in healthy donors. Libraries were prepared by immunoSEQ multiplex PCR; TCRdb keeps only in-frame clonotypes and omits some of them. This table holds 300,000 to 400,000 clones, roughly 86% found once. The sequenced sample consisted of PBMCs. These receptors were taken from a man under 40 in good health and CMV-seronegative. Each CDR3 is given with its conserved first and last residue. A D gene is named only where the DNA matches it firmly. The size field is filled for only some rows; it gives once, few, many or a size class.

cdr3_aa: CASSHPGQPAYGYTF; cdr3_nt: TGCGCCAGCAGCCACCCAGGACAGCCAGCTTATGGCTACACCTTC; clone_size: .; j_call: TRBJ1-2; v_call: TRBV4-3; d_call: .
cdr3_aa: CASSSPRTGIYEQYF; cdr3_nt: TGTGCCAGCAGCTCCCCAAGGACAGGCATCTACGAGCAGTACTTC; clone_size: .; j_call: TRBJ2-7; v_call: TRBV7-2; d_call: TRBD1
cdr3_aa: CASSPIRGTEAFF; cdr3_nt: TGTGCCAGCTCACCAATACGAGGCACTGAAGCTTTCTTT; clone_size: few; j_call: TRBJ1-1; v_call: TRBV18; d_call: .
cdr3_aa: CSVGGLAGQETQYF; cdr3_nt: TGCAGCGTTGGAGGACTAGCGGGACAAGAGACCCAGTACTTC; clone_size: .; j_call: TRBJ2-5; v_call: TRBV29-1; d_call: TRBD2
cdr3_aa: CASSHYQGAGEKLFF; cdr3_nt: TGCGCCAGCAGCCATTACCAGGGGGCGGGGGAAAAACTGTTTTTT; clone_size: .; j_call: TRBJ1-4; v_call: TRBV4-1; d_call: TRBD1
cdr3_aa: CASSEANEQFF; cdr3_nt: TGCGCCAGCAGTGAGGCGAATGAGCAGTTCTTC; clone_size: few; j_call: TRBJ2-1; v_call: TRBV10-1; d_call: .
cdr3_aa: CASSQFLGLDTGELFF; cdr3_nt: TGTGCCAGCAGCCAATTCCTGGGACTAGACACCGGGGAGCTGTTTTTT; clone_size: .; j_call: TRBJ2-2; v_call: TRBV7-9; d_call: TRBD2
cdr3_aa: CAISLQGADTEAFF; cdr3_nt: TGTGCCATCAGCTTACAGGGGGCAGACACTGAAGCTTTCTTT; clone_size: .; j_call: TRBJ1-1; v_call: TRBV10-3; d_call: TRBD1
cdr3_aa: CASSLRQPNSGNTIYF; cdr3_nt: TGTGCCAGCAGCTTACGACAGCCGAACTCTGGAAACACCATATATTTT; clone_size: .; j_call: TRBJ1-3; v_call: TRBV7-6; d_call: .
cdr3_aa: CASSEIVPTGELFF; cdr3_nt: TGTGCCAGCAGTGAAATCGTTCCCACCGGGGAGCTGTTTTTT; clone_size: once; j_call: TRBJ2-2; v_call: TRBV6-1; d_call: .
cdr3_aa: CASTPTLAGHNEQFF; cdr3_nt: TGTGCCAGCACTCCAACCCTAGCGGGACACAATGAGCAGTTCTTC; clone_size: once; j_call: TRBJ2-1; v_call: TRBV6-5; d_call: TRBD2
cdr3_aa: CASSLGGANTGELFF; cdr3_nt: TGCGCCAGCAGCTTGGGTGGAGCGAACACCGGGGAGCTGTTTTTT; clone_size: .; j_call: TRBJ2-2; v_call: TRBV5-1; d_call: .
cdr3_aa: CASSGTAYGYTF; cdr3_nt: TGTGCCAGCAGCGGGACAGCTTATGGCTACACCTTC; clone_size: .; j_call: TRBJ1-2; v_call: TRBV7-2; d_call: TRBD1
cdr3_aa: CASIRGKYEQYF; cdr3_nt: TGTGCCAGCATCCGGGGTAAATACGAGCAGTACTTC; clone_size: .; j_call: TRBJ2-7; v_call: TRBV21-1; d_call: .
cdr3_aa: CASSHRDRPTEAFF; cdr3_nt: TGTGCCAGCAGTCACCGGGACAGGCCCACTGAAGCTTTCTTT; clone_size: .; j_call: TRBJ1-1; v_call: TRBV6-5; d_call: TRBD1
cdr3_aa: CASSFRDRGINEQFF; cdr3_nt: TGCGCCAGCAGCTTCCGCGACAGGGGGATAAATGAGCAGTTCTTC; clone_size: .; j_call: TRBJ2-1; v_call: TRBV5-1; d_call: TRBD1
cdr3_aa: CASSHRANTDTQYF; cdr3_nt: TGCGCCAGCAGCCACAGGGCAAACACAGATACGCAGTATTTT; clone_size: .; j_call: TRBJ2-3; v_call: TRBV4-3; d_call: .
cdr3_aa: CASSQDIWDREGTGELFF; cdr3_nt: TGCGCCAGCAGCCAAGATATTTGGGACAGGGAGGGGACCGGGGAGCTGTTTTTT; clone_size: .; j_call: TRBJ2-2; v_call: TRBV4-3; d_call: TRBD1
cdr3_aa: CSARISTEAFF; cdr3_nt: TGCAGTGCGCGAATTAGCACTGAAGCTTTCTTT; clone_size: .; j_call: TRBJ1-1; v_call: TRBV20-1; d_call: .
cdr3_aa: CASSRLEAETQYF; cdr3_nt: TGTGCCAGCTCAAGGTTAGAAGCGGAGACCCAGTACTTC; clone_size: .; j_call: TRBJ2-5; v_call: TRBV18; d_call: .
cdr3_aa: CASSPRSYEQYF; cdr3_nt: TGTGCCAGCAGCCCCCGTTCCTACGAGCAGTACTTC; clone_size: few; j_call: TRBJ2-7; v_call: TRBV7-2; d_call: .
cdr3_aa: CASSSVPGNSPLHF; cdr3_nt: TGTGCCAGTAGTTCGGTACCGGGAAATTCACCCCTCCACTTT; clone_size: .; j_call: TRBJ1-6; v_call: TRBV19; d_call: .
cdr3_aa: CASSEGFAAGNRYEQYF; cdr3_nt: TGTGCCAGCAGTGAAGGTTTTGCGGCAGGGAACAGGTACGAGCAGTACTTC; clone_size: .; j_call: TRBJ2-7; v_call: TRBV6-1; d_call: .
cdr3_aa: CASGLVFVSGLSNQPQHF; cdr3_nt: TGTGCTAGTGGTTTGGTATTTGTATCAGGGTTAAGCAATCAGCCCCAGCATTTT; clone_size: .; j_call: TRBJ1-5; v_call: TRBV12-5; d_call: .
cdr3_aa: CASGSLAQETQYF; cdr3_nt: TGTGCTAGTGGTTCGCTGGCTCAAGAGACCCAGTACTTC; clone_size: .; j_call: TRBJ2-5; v_call: TRBV12-5; d_call: .
cdr3_aa: CASRVVVAGTEAFF; cdr3_nt: TGTGCCAGCAGGGTAGTGGTGGCGGGGACTGAAGCTTTCTTT; clone_size: .; j_call: TRBJ1-1; v_call: TRBV7-2; d_call: .
cdr3_aa: CASSLFGQGANYGYTF; cdr3_nt: TGTGCCAGCAGTTTATTTGGACAGGGTGCTAACTATGGCTACACCTTC; clone_size: few; j_call: TRBJ1-2; v_call: TRBV27; d_call: TRBD1
cdr3_aa: CASSHGTGMNEKLFF; cdr3_nt: TGTGCCAGCAGTCACGGGACAGGGATGAATGAAAAACTGTTTTTT; clone_size: .; j_call: TRBJ1-4; v_call: TRBV6-6; d_call: TRBD1
cdr3_aa: CASSKGQGSETQYF; cdr3_nt: TGTGCCAGCAGCAAGGGACAGGGTTCAGAGACCCAGTACTTC; clone_size: once; j_call: TRBJ2-5; v_call: TRBV5-6; d_call: TRBD1
cdr3_aa: CASSPTYGTGNGYTF; cdr3_nt: TGTGCCAGCAGCCCAACCTACGGGACAGGGAATGGCTACACCTTC; clone_size: .; j_call: TRBJ1-2; v_call: TRBV11-2; d_call: TRBD1
cdr3_aa: CASSLVFGDSSNQPQHF; cdr3_nt: TGTGCCAGCAGCTTAGTTTTCGGGGACAGTAGCAATCAGCCCCAGCATTTT; clone_size: .; j_call: TRBJ1-5; v_call: TRBV7-8; d_call: TRBD1
cdr3_aa: CASSLESFTDTQYF; cdr3_nt: TGTGCCAGCAGCTTAGAGAGTTTCACAGATACGCAGTATTTT; clone_size: .; j_call: TRBJ2-3; v_call: TRBV7-9; d_call: .
cdr3_aa: CASTPDRDRGEVANEKLFF; cdr3_nt: TGTGCCAGCACTCCTGACCGCGACAGGGGGGAAGTAGCTAATGAAAAACTGTTTTTT; clone_size: .; j_call: TRBJ1-4; v_call: TRBV2; d_call: TRBD1
cdr3_aa: CASSPLESGGFEQYF; cdr3_nt: TGTGCCAGCAGCCCCCTCGAGTCGGGGGGTTTTGAGCAGTACTTC; clone_size: .; j_call: TRBJ2-7; v_call: TRBV5-4; d_call: TRBD2
cdr3_aa: CASSLIAGGPYNEQFF; cdr3_nt: TGTGCCAGCAGCCTTATAGCGGGGGGGCCCTACAATGAGCAGTTCTTC; clone_size: few; j_call: TRBJ2-1; v_call: TRBV9; d_call: TRBD2
cdr3_aa: CASSLSPGQRAGQVYGYTF; cdr3_nt: TGTGCCAGCAGCCTGTCCCCGGGACAGCGGGCGGGGCAGGTCTATGGCTACACCTTC; clone_size: .; j_call: TRBJ1-2; v_call: TRBV21-1; d_call: .